Below, one T cell receptor beta chain is given with its context. The antigen remains undetermined. Produced via immunoSEQ multiplex PCR; TCRdb's table is partial and in-frame only. Counted here are some 96,000 clones, around 90% occurring once; the ten biggest clones make up under 0.15%. Trimming pared 6 bases from V and 1 base from J, leaving 9 bases between. Germline V gene lookup returns CDR1 MNHNY and CDR2 SVGAGI (reference sequence). The CDR3 runs 13 residues. This record belongs to a study of siplizumab effects on memory and regulatory T cells. Study-level findings and limits: About 75-97% of proliferating CD4+ or CD8+ clones had no assignable naive or memory phenotype.

The chain uses TRBV6-6 and TRBJ1-1, with D possibly being TRBD1 (5 bases). This TCR was recovered from a human donor in good health. Sequenced sample: CD4+ T cells sorted from blood. In DNA, the CDR3 is TGTGCCAGCAGCCGGGACGGGAACACTGAAGCTTTCTTT. Amino acid sequence: CASSRDGNTEAFF.